Listed here is a single T cell receptor beta chain. Its specificity is not known. The CDR3 contains 16 residues. Germline V CDR1 and CDR2: ENHRY, SYGVKD. V lost 4 bases to trimming and J lost 5 bases; unmatched junction nucleotides: 7. The record originates from a study of Tregs in tolerant kidney transplant recipients. Study background: Mixed chimerism was transient after nonmyeloablative marrow transplants from related graft donors. Points from the study as a whole: Validation in larger populations is needed because few patients were studied.

Libraries were prepared by immunoSEQ multiplex PCR; TCRdb keeps only in-frame clonotypes and omits some of them. The data contain about 60,000 clones, roughly 92% of them singletons. The chain combines TRBV10-3 with TRBJ2-1; TRBD2 matches 11 bases. The sequence derives from a human donor who received a combined kidney and bone marrow transplant. The input for sequencing was CD8+ T cells from blood, taken before the transplant. DNA for the CDR3: TGTGCCATCAGTGTCTCTACTAGCGGGGGAAACAATGAGCAGTTCTTC. It yields the protein CAISVSTSGGNNEQFF.